The 23 T cell receptor beta chains below all came from one sample that was sequenced in a study of T cells in Graves' hyperthyroidism and ophthalmopathy. It was RNA transcripts that yielded the amplified TCR beta CDR3 regions. Carried out on the TCR CDR3, a first-round RT-PCR used the HTBI primer set. TCRdb reprocessed the multiplex PCR reads with MiXCR, giving one entry per CDR3 protein. The sample consists of roughly 740,000 distinct CDR3 sequences, about 17% of them appearing once. Material: blood. The source is a man between 18 and 35 years old with Graves' hyperthyroidism.

This clonotype occurred many times. The V call is TRBV12-3 or TRBV12-4, the J call TRBJ2-3; 9 nucleotides align to TRBD2. Unmatched junction bases numbered 9, after V lost 0 bases and J lost 5 bases. This CDR3 spans 17 amino acids. The CDR3 loop reads CASSLALGREGLDTQYF. CDR3 in DNA: TGTGCCAGCAGTTTAGCTCTCGGGCGGGAGGGCCTAGATACGCAGTATTTT.

Only a few counts were recorded for this clonotype. J is TRBJ2-2 and V is TRBV18; 7 nucleotides match TRBD1. The germline gives CDR1 KGHSH, CDR2 LQKENI. Germline trimming cut 7 bases from V and 0 bases from J; bases unmatched to any gene: 5. This CDR3 spans 15 amino acids. The CDR3 DNA is TGTGCCAGCTTCCCGGACAGGCCGAACACCGGGGAGCTGTTTTTT. Residues: CASFPDRPNTGELFF. Complete variable domain (other parts from reference TRBV18 and TRBJ2-2): NAGVMQNPRHLVRRRGQEARLRCSPMKGHSHVYWYRQLPEEGLKFMVYLQKENIIDESGMPKERFSAEFPKEGPSILRIQQVVRGDSAAYFCASFPDRPNTGELFFGEGSRLTVL.

The chain uses TRBV6-1 and TRBJ2-3; the D is unclear. CDR1 and CDR2 from the germline V gene are MNHNS and SASEGT. The CDR3 spans 15 residues. Trimming stripped 6 bases from V and 4 bases from J, with 17 bases between. Written as DNA, the CDR3 is TGTGCCAGCAGGATTTTCGCGGCTCAGGCAGATACGCAGTATTTT. Translation gives CASRIFAAQADTQYF.

The V and J genes are TRBV19 and TRBJ1-2; TRBD1 matches 8 bases. Trimming cost V 6 bases and J 2 bases; bases outside gene matches: 2. Germline loops: CDR1 LNHDA, CDR2 SQIVND (reference sequence). CDR3 length equals 13 residues. The CDR3 spells CASRTGVNYGYTF. The CDR3 DNA is TGTGCCAGTAGGACAGGGGTAAACTATGGCTACACCTTC.

In this sample, this clonotype turned up a few times. V gene TRBV7-9 combines with J gene TRBJ2-7, with D uncertain. This CDR3 region has 15 residues. CDR1 and CDR2 from the germline V gene are SEHNR and FQNEAQ (reference sequence). The V and J ends lost 8 bases and 0 bases respectively, with 17 bases between them. The CDR3, as DNA: TGTGCCAGCGGATCCGGTAAGACGGTCTCCTACGAGCAGTACTTC. It specifies CASGSGKTVSYEQYF.

This clonotype has only a few counts. V usage is TRBV28 and J usage is TRBJ2-2; no firm D call. The V and J ends lost 6 bases and 2 bases respectively, with 7 bases between them. Per the germline V gene, CDR1 is MDHEN and CDR2 is SYDVKM. CDR3 length: 13 amino acids. CDR3 nucleotides: TGTGCCAGCAGCCCGAGTAACACCGGGGAGCTGTTTTTT. It yields the protein CASSPSNTGELFF.

This clonotype was seen more than once but under ten times. This chain links TRBV2 with TRBJ1-5, with D uncertain. This CDR3 region has 14 residues. Germline values: CDR1 SNHLY, CDR2 FYNNEI. V was cut by 2 bases and J by 0 bases, with 5 bases left in between. Here the CDR3 DNA reads TGTGCCAGCAGTGAACGGACTAGCAATCAGCCCCAGCATTTT. Translated, it gives CASSERTSNQPQHF.

In this sample, this clonotype turned up a few times. The chain is built from TRBV15 and TRBJ1-2; no firm D call. This CDR3 is 19 amino acids long. With 3 bases removed from V and 8 bases from J, the gap between germline ends came to 31 bases. Per germline, CDR1 LNHNV and CDR2 YYDKDF (reference sequence). CDR3 bases: TGTGCCACCAGCAGGACCCTGGGAAGCCTCGGCCCGTCTTACCCAGGCTACACCTTC. Translating it yields CATSRTLGSLGPSYPGYTF. The full variable domain, completed using reference TRBV15 and TRBJ1-2, is DAMVIQNPRYQVTQFGKPVTLSCSQTLNHNVMYWYQQKSSQAPKLLFHYYDKDFNNEADTPDNFQSRRPNTSFCFLDIRSPGLGDTAMYLCATSRTLGSLGPSYPGYTFGSGTRLTVV.

This clonotype was picked up a small number of times. The V call is TRBV18, the J call TRBJ2-3; 7 nucleotides line up with TRBD1. In germline, CDR1 is KGHSH, CDR2 LQKENI. This CDR3 is 15 amino acids long. V lost 3 bases and J lost 2; bases outside the gene matches: 5. The CDR3 region is CASSPGTATTDTQYF. CDR3 bases: TGTGCCAGCTCACCTGGGACAGCCACCACAGATACGCAGTATTTT.

As to this clonotype: A much larger clone differs by one base, so this may be a read error. The chain uses TRBV12-3 or TRBV12-4 and TRBJ1-4; 7 bases align to TRBD1. CDR3 length equals 15 residues. The trim removed 7 bases at V and 10 bases at J, leaving 15 bases unmatched. The CDR3 region has the DNA TGTGCCAGCACCCGACAGGGAGAGGCTCGTGGAAAACTGTTTTTT. Protein sequence: CASTRQGEARGKLFF.

This clonotype showed up just a few times. V and J are TRBV15 and TRBJ2-2, with unresolved D. V was clipped by 0 bases and J by 4 bases, with 6 bases between them. The V gene's germline CDR1 is LNHNV and CDR2 YYDKDF (reference sequence). The CDR3 sequence is 14 residues long. DNA for the CDR3: TGTGCCACCAGCAGAGACAGGCCCACCGGGGAGCTGTTTTTT. Residues: CATSRDRPTGELFF. The entire variable domain, with the rest obtained from reference TRBV15 and TRBJ2-2, is as follows: DAMVIQNPRYQVTQFGKPVTLSCSQTLNHNVMYWYQQKSSQAPKLLFHYYDKDFNNEADTPDNFQSRRPNTSFCFLDIRSPGLGDTAMYLCATSRDRPTGELFFGEGSRLTVL.

This clonotype was seen a few times. This sequence joins TRBV7-9 and TRBJ2-5; the match to TRBD2 covers 9 bases. This CDR3 has 15 residues. Germline CDR1 reads SEHNR; CDR2 reads FQNEAQ (reference sequence). V lost 2 bases, J lost 2 bases, and 3 bases stayed unmatched. CDR3 DNA sequence: TGTGCCAGCAGCTTACCCAGCGGGGGGCAAGAGACCCAGTACTTC. Translating it yields CASSLPSGGQETQYF.

The table lists this clonotype with a few counts. The gene calls are TRBV27 and TRBJ2-3; D is possibly TRBD2 (7 bases). From germline, CDR1 is MNHEY and CDR2 SMNVEV (reference sequence). V lost 6 bases to trimming and J lost 6 bases, with 10 bases between them. This CDR3 has 12 amino acids. The DNA for the CDR3 is TGTGCCAGCAGGCGGGGGCTGGATACGCAGTATTTT. This gives the protein CASRRGLDTQYF.

This clonotype was counted a few times. The chain links TRBV27 to TRBJ2-7; unclear D gene. The V gene's germline CDR1 is MNHEY and CDR2 SMNVEV (reference sequence). V shed 5 bases and J shed 3 bases, with 23 bases lying between them. The CDR3 has 17 residues. The CDR3: CASSLSYPESSRYEQYF. In DNA, the CDR3 is TGTGCCAGCAGTCTTTCATACCCGGAAAGCAGCCGCTACGAGCAGTACTTC.

This clonotype came up many times. The chain uses TRBV20-1 and TRBJ1-5; the D gene is possibly TRBD1 (5 bases). This CDR3 is 13 amino acids long. Germline V gene data show CDR1 as DFQATT and CDR2 as SNEGSKA (reference sequence). Deletions cut 5 bases from V and 5 bases from J, with 13 bases between. Here the CDR3 DNA reads TGCAGTGCTCCCCGGGGCATCGATCAGCCCCAGCATTTT. As protein: CSAPRGIDQPQHF.

CDR3 DNA: TGTGCCATCAGTGAGCCTCCGGGACGGAGAACAGATACGCAGTATTTT. It is translated as CAISEPPGRRTDTQYF. V usage is TRBV10-3 and J usage is TRBJ2-3; D possibly uses TRBD1 or TRBD2 (5 bases each). V lost 2 bases and J 3 bases, leaving 15 bases between the germline ends. The length of the CDR3 is 16 residues. Germline V lookup: CDR1 ENHRY, CDR2 SYGVKD.

The V and J genes are TRBV3-1 and TRBJ1-3, with a possible D match to TRBD1 (5 bases). V was shortened by 2 bases and J by 6 bases, with 11 bases between the two germline ends. The CDR3 is made up of 14 amino acids. Germline V gene lookup returns CDR1 LGHDT and CDR2 YNNKEL (reference sequence). DNA for the CDR3: TGTGCCAGCAGCCAAAACCCAGGGTTAAACACCATATATTTT. Translated, it gives CASSQNPGLNTIYF.

The V and J genes are TRBV29-1 and TRBJ1-3, with D unclear. Germline V CDR1 and CDR2: SQVTM, ANQGSEA. The length of the CDR3 is 13 residues. V lost 4 bases and J lost 7, with 14 bases in between. The CDR3 DNA sequence: TGCAGCGTTGCGCCCCGACTCGGGAACACCATATATTTT. Its protein product is CSVAPRLGNTIYF.

This clonotype was detected ten times or more. The rearrangement uses TRBV7-8 and TRBJ1-5, with a weak D call TRBD1 (5 bases). The germline gives CDR1 SGHVS, CDR2 FQNEAQ. V dropped 0 bases and J dropped 8 bases, with 5 bases sitting between them. The CDR3 runs 12 residues. CDR3 in DNA: TGTGCCAGCAGCTTAGCAGGGGAGCCCCAGCATTTT. The encoded protein is CASSLAGEPQHF.

V usage is TRBV19 and J usage is TRBJ2-7; 9 bases match TRBD2. The CDR3 covers 14 residues. V trimming: 3 bases; J trimming: 2 bases; junction bases outside the gene matches: 2. Per the germline V gene, CDR1 is LNHDA and CDR2 is SQIVND (reference sequence). The chain's CDR3 is CASSILAGTYEQYF. The CDR3 DNA sequence: TGTGCCAGTAGTATTCTAGCGGGGACCTACGAGCAGTACTTC.

This clonotype was recorded at least ten times. The chain recombines TRBV27 with TRBJ2-7; TRBD1 matches at 10 bases. Trimming at V came to 6 bases and at J to 3 bases, leaving 8 bases not matched to a gene. The CDR3 consists of 15 residues. The germline gives CDR1 MNHEY, CDR2 SMNVEV (reference sequence). CDR3 amino acids: CASSLQRTGGYEQYF. CDR3 DNA: TGTGCCAGCAGCCTCCAACGGACAGGGGGCTACGAGCAGTACTTC.

The V call is TRBV20-1, the J call TRBJ1-3, with D perhaps matching TRBD1 (6 bases). Germline assignment: CDR1 DFQATT and CDR2 SNEGSKA (reference sequence). Trimming removed 6 bases from V and 0 bases from J, with 15 bases in between. The CDR3 is 15 residues long. CDR3 protein: CSATTGSSSGNTIYF. The DNA of the CDR3 is TGCAGTGCCACGACAGGATCCTCCTCTGGAAACACCATATATTTT.

Ten or more counts support this clonotype. The V and J genes are TRBV7-8 and TRBJ2-5; D call uncertain. The germline V and J ends were trimmed by 5 bases and 5 bases, with 12 bases remaining between them. From germline, CDR1 is SGHVS and CDR2 FQNEAQ. This CDR3 is 13 amino acids long. The CDR3 coding sequence is TGTGCCAGCAGCCCGCTTGGAACGGAGACCCAGTACTTC. Residues: CASSPLGTETQYF.